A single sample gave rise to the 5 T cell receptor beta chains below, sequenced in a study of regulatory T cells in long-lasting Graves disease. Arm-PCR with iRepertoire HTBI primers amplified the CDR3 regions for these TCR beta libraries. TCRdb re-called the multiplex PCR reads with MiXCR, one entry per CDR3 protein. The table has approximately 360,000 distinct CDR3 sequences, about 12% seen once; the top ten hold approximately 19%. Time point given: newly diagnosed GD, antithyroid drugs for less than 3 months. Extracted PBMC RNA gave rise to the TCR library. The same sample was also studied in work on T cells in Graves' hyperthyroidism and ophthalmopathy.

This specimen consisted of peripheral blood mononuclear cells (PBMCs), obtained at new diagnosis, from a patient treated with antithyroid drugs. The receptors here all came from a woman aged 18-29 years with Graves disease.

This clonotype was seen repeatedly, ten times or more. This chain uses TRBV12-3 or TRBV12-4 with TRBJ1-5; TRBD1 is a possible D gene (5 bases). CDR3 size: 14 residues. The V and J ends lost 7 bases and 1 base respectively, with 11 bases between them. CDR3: CASTRKGSNQPQHF. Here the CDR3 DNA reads TGTGCCAGCACACGGAAGGGGAGCAATCAGCCCCAGCATTTT.

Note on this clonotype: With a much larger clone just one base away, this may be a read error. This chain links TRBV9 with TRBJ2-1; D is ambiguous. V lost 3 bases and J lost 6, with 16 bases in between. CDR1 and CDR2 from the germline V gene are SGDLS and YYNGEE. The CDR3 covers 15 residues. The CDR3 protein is CASSGEEISLNEQFF. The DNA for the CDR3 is TGTGCCAGCAGCGGCGAAGAGATTAGCCTCAATGAGCAGTTCTTC.

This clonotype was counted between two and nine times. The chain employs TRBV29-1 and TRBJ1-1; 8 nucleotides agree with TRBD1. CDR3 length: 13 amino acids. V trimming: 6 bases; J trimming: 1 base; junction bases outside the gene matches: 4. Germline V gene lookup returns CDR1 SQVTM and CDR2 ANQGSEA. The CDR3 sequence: CSVQGAGNTEAFF. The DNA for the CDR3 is TGCAGCGTCCAGGGGGCTGGGAACACTGAAGCTTTCTTT.

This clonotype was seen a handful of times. CDR3: CSVQIPQGNTEAFF. The CDR3 DNA follows: TGCAGCGTTCAAATTCCACAGGGGAACACTGAAGCTTTCTTT. The chain has TRBV29-1 and TRBJ1-1; tentatively, D is TRBD1 (6 bases). V lost 5 bases, J lost 1 base, and 14 bases lay in between. The CDR3 sequence is 14 residues long. Germline CDR1 is SQVTM and CDR2 is ANQGSEA.

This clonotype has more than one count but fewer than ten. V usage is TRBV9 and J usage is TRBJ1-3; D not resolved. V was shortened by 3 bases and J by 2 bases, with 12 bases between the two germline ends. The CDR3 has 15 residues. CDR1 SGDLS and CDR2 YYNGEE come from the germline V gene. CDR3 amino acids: CASSGLQKTGNTIYF. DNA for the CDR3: TGTGCCAGCAGCGGGTTACAGAAAACTGGAAACACCATATATTTT.